These T cell receptor beta chains were read from a single sample in a study of Ad26.COV2.S vaccination and SARS-CoV-2 variants. Generated by immunoSEQ multiplex PCR, the TCRdb table keeps only in-frame clones and is missing some. Altogether around 300,000 clones are present, roughly nine tenths being singletons, with the ten largest covering around 5.8%. The source material was peripheral blood, sampled in a trial of Ad26.COV2.S vaccine versus placebo. The receptors come from a person between 18 and 65 years old who received the Ad26.COV2.S COVID-19 vaccine or a placebo. CDR3s include the opening cysteine and the closing phenylalanine or tryptophan. The order of the fields is D gene, V gene, J gene, CDR3 length, clone size, CDR3 protein, CDR3 DNA. D genes are given only for firm matches. Clone size is not always given. Where it is, it says once, few, many or a class for expanded clones.

d_call: NA
v_call: TRBV6-5
j_call: TRBJ1-6
cdr3_length: 13
clone_size: NA
cdr3_aa: CASTESYNSPLHF
cdr3_nt: TGTGCCAGCACCGAGTCCTATAATTCACCCCTCCACTTT

d_call: NA
v_call: TRBV5-4
j_call: TRBJ2-1
cdr3_length: 16
clone_size: NA
cdr3_aa: CASSPGRESWRGEQFF
cdr3_nt: TGTGCCAGCAGCCCCGGTCGAGAGAGCTGGCGGGGTGAGCAGTTCTTC

d_call: NA
v_call: TRBV12-3/TRBV12-4
j_call: TRBJ1-2
cdr3_length: 13
clone_size: few
cdr3_aa: CASSPRQSYGYTF
cdr3_nt: TGTGCCAGCAGTCCCCGACAGTCCTATGGCTACACCTTC

d_call: NA
v_call: TRBV28
j_call: TRBJ1-5
cdr3_length: 14
clone_size: NA
cdr3_aa: CASSSGGTNQPQHF
cdr3_nt: TGTGCCAGCAGTTCGGGGGGCACGAATCAGCCCCAGCATTTT

d_call: TRBD2
v_call: TRBV6-5
j_call: TRBJ2-1
cdr3_length: 15
clone_size: NA
cdr3_aa: CASSPRTSGRVEQFF
cdr3_nt: TGTGCCAGCAGCCCACGGACTAGCGGGAGAGTTGAGCAGTTCTTC

d_call: TRBD1
v_call: TRBV15
j_call: TRBJ1-2
cdr3_length: 15
clone_size: NA
cdr3_aa: CATSRQTGGWYGYTF
cdr3_nt: TGTGCCACCAGCAGACAAACAGGGGGCTGGTATGGCTACACCTTC

d_call: NA
v_call: TRBV6-1
j_call: TRBJ1-5
cdr3_length: 16
clone_size: NA
cdr3_aa: CASSEIWDSVGQPQHF
cdr3_nt: TGTGCCAGCAGTGAAATCTGGGACTCCGTGGGTCAGCCCCAGCATTTT

d_call: TRBD1
v_call: TRBV9
j_call: TRBJ1-1
cdr3_length: 15
clone_size: once
cdr3_aa: CASSVSGGWNTEAFF
cdr3_nt: TGTGCCAGCAGCGTATCAGGGGGATGGAACACTGAAGCTTTCTTT

d_call: NA
v_call: TRBV28
j_call: TRBJ2-2
cdr3_length: 12
clone_size: NA
cdr3_aa: CASKRGAGELFF
cdr3_nt: TGTGCCAGCAAAAGGGGGGCCGGGGAGCTGTTTTTT

d_call: TRBD1
v_call: TRBV4-2
j_call: TRBJ1-6
cdr3_length: 16
clone_size: NA
cdr3_aa: CASSPSTGVTNSPLHF
cdr3_nt: TGTGCCAGCAGCCCCTCGACAGGGGTTACTAATTCACCCCTCCACTTT

d_call: NA
v_call: TRBV5-1
j_call: TRBJ2-7
cdr3_length: 13
clone_size: NA
cdr3_aa: CASSLGAVDEQYF
cdr3_nt: TGCGCCAGCAGCCTGGGCGCTGTCGACGAGCAGTACTTC

d_call: NA
v_call: TRBV5-1
j_call: TRBJ1-1
cdr3_length: 14
clone_size: once
cdr3_aa: CASSPEGVNTEAFF
cdr3_nt: TGCGCCAGCAGCCCAGAAGGGGTGAACACTGAAGCTTTCTTT

d_call: NA
v_call: TRBV25-1
j_call: TRBJ2-3
cdr3_length: 14
clone_size: NA
cdr3_aa: CASSDSGLTDTQYF
cdr3_nt: TGTGCCAGCAGTGATTCGGGTTTGACAGATACGCAGTATTTT

d_call: NA
v_call: TRBV19
j_call: TRBJ1-4
cdr3_length: 15
clone_size: NA
cdr3_aa: CASSYGVPTNEKLFF
cdr3_nt: TGTGCCAGTAGTTATGGGGTCCCAACTAATGAAAAACTGTTTTTT

d_call: NA
v_call: TRBV4-3
j_call: TRBJ2-5
cdr3_length: 13
clone_size: NA
cdr3_aa: CASSRAGWETQYF
cdr3_nt: TGCGCCAGCAGCCGGGCAGGGTGGGAGACCCAGTACTTC

d_call: NA
v_call: TRBV5-1
j_call: TRBJ1-3
cdr3_length: 14
clone_size: once
cdr3_aa: CASSFSTGQNTIYF
cdr3_nt: TGCGCCAGCAGCTTTTCGACAGGTCAAAACACCATATATTTT

d_call: NA
v_call: TRBV3-1/TRBV3-2
j_call: TRBJ1-5
cdr3_length: 15
clone_size: few
cdr3_aa: CASSQGGTQNQPQHF
cdr3_nt: TGTGCCAGCAGCCAAGGAGGGACACAAAATCAGCCCCAGCATTTT

d_call: TRBD1
v_call: TRBV3-1/TRBV3-2
j_call: TRBJ2-7
cdr3_length: 16
clone_size: once
cdr3_aa: CASSQDLETGVRKQYF
cdr3_nt: TGTGCCAGCAGCCAAGATCTTGAGACAGGGGTTAGGAAGCAGTACTTC

d_call: TRBD1
v_call: TRBV5-1
j_call: TRBJ1-2
cdr3_length: 12
clone_size: NA
cdr3_aa: CASTGDSYGYTF
cdr3_nt: TGCGCCAGCACAGGGGACAGCTATGGCTACACCTTC

d_call: NA
v_call: TRBV11-1
j_call: TRBJ2-5
cdr3_length: 15
clone_size: NA
cdr3_aa: CASRASKFNQETQYF
cdr3_nt: TGTGCCAGCAGGGCTAGCAAGTTTAACCAAGAGACCCAGTACTTC

d_call: NA
v_call: TRBV7-9
j_call: TRBJ1-1
cdr3_length: 13
clone_size: NA
cdr3_aa: CASSPRGDTEAFF
cdr3_nt: TGTGCCAGCAGCCCCCGCGGGGACACTGAAGCTTTCTTT

d_call: TRBD2
v_call: TRBV7-2
j_call: TRBJ2-1
cdr3_length: 14
clone_size: once
cdr3_aa: CASNPLAGTNEQFF
cdr3_nt: TGTGCCAGCAACCCACTAGCGGGGACCAATGAGCAGTTCTTC

d_call: NA
v_call: TRBV3-1/TRBV3-2
j_call: TRBJ2-1
cdr3_length: 15
clone_size: NA
cdr3_aa: CASSLRGSSRNEQFF
cdr3_nt: TGTGCCAGCAGCCTCCGGGGGTCCTCGCGCAATGAGCAGTTCTTC

d_call: NA
v_call: TRBV6-5
j_call: TRBJ1-1
cdr3_length: 15
clone_size: NA
cdr3_aa: CASRTRGRSDTEAFF
cdr3_nt: TGTGCCAGCAGGACCCGGGGCAGGTCGGACACTGAAGCTTTCTTT

d_call: NA
v_call: TRBV27
j_call: TRBJ2-2
cdr3_length: 15
clone_size: once
cdr3_aa: CASSLTYRANGELFF
cdr3_nt: TGTGCCAGCAGTTTAACCTACAGGGCTAATGGGGAGCTGTTTTTT

d_call: TRBD1
v_call: TRBV6-5
j_call: TRBJ1-4
cdr3_length: 15
clone_size: NA
cdr3_aa: CASRQGTGVREKLFF
cdr3_nt: TGTGCCAGCAGACAAGGGACAGGGGTTAGGGAAAAACTGTTTTTT

d_call: NA
v_call: TRBV28
j_call: TRBJ1-1
cdr3_length: 12
clone_size: NA
cdr3_aa: CASSLIRTEAFF
cdr3_nt: TGTGCCAGCAGTTTAATACGGACTGAAGCTTTCTTT